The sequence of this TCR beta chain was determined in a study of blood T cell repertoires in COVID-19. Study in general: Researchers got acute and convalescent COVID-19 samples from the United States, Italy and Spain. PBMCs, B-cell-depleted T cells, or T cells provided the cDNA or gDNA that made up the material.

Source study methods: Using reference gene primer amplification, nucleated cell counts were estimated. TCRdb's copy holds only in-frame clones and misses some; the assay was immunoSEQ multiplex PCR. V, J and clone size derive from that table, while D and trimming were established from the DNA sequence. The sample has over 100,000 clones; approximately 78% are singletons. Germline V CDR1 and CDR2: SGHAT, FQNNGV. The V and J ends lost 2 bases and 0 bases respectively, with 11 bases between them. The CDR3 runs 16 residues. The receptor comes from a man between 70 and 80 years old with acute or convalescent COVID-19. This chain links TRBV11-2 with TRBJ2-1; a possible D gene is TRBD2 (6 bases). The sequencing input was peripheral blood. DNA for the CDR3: TGTGCCAGCAGCTTACTTAGCGGTTTCTCCTACAATGAGCAGTTCTTC. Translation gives CASSLLSGFSYNEQFF.